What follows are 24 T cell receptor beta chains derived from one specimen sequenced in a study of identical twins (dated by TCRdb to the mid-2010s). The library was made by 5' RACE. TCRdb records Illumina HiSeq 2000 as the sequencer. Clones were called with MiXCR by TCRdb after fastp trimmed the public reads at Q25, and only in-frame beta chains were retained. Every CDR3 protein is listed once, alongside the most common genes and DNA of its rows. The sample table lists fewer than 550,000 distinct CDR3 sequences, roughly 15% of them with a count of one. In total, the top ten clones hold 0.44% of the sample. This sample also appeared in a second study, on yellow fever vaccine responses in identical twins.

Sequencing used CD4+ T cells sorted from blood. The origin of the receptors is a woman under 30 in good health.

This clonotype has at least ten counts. CDR3: CSVITGTGGNEQFF. CDR3 sequence (DNA): TGCAGCGTCATTACCGGGACAGGGGGTAATGAGCAGTTCTTC. V is TRBV29-1 and J is TRBJ2-1; TRBD1 agrees at 11 bases. Germline lookup yields CDR1 SQVTM and CDR2 ANQGSEA. V shed 6 bases and J 7 bases; nucleotides not matched to a gene: 8. This CDR3 spans 14 amino acids.

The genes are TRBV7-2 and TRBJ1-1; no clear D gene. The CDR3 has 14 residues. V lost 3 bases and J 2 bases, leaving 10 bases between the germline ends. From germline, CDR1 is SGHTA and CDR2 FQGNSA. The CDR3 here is CASSLGRSNTEAFF. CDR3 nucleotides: TGTGCCAGCAGCTTGGGCCGCTCTAACACTGAAGCTTTCTTT.

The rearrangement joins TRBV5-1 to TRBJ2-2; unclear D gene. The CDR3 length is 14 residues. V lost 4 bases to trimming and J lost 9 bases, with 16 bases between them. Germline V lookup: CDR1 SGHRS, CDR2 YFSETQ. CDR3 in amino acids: CASSPASGSRELFF. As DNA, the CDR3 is TGCGCCAGCAGCCCGGCGTCGGGTTCAAGGGAGCTGTTTTTT.

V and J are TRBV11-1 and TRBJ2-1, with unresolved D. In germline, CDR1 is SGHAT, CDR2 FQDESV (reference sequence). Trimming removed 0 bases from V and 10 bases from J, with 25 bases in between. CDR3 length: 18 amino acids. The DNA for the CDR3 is TGTGCCAGCAGCTTAGCGAACGGGCAAACCCCCTTAGGATTGGAGCAGTTCTTC. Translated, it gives CASSLANGQTPLGLEQFF.

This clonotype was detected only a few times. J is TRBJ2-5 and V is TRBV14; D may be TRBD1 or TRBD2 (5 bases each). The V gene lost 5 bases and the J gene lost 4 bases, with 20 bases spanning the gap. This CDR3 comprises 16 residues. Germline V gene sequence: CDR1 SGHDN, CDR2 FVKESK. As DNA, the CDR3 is TGTGCCAGCAGCACCCGAGGGGAGAACAGGAGAGAGACCCAGTACTTC. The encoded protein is CASSTRGENRRETQYF.

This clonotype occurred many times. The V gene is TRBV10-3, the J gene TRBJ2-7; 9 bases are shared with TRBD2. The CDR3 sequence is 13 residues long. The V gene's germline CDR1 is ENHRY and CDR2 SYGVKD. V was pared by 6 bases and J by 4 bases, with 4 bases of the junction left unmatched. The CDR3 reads CAIRQREEYEQYF. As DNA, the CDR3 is TGTGCCATCAGACAGCGGGAGGAATACGAGCAGTACTTC.

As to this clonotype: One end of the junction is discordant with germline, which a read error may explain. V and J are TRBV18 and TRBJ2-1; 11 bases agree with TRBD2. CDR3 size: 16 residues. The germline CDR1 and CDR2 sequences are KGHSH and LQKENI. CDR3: CASSPRLAGHSNQQFF. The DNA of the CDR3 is TGTGCCAGCTCACCTCGACTAGCGGGACACTCCAATCAGCAGTTCTTC.

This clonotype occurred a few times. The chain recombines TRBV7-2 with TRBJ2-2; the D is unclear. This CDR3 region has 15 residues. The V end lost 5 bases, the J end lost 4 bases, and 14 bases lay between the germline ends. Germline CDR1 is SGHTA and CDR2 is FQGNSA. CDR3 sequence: CASSQRLTTTGELFF. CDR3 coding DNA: TGTGCCAGCAGCCAACGATTGACAACCACCGGGGAGCTGTTTTTT.

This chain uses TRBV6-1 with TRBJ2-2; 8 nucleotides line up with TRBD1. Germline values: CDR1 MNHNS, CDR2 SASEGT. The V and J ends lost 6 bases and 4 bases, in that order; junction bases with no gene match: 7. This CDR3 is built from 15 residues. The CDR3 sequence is CASSRTGKGTGELFF. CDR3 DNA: TGTGCCAGCAGCCGGACAGGGAAGGGCACCGGGGAGCTGTTTTTT.

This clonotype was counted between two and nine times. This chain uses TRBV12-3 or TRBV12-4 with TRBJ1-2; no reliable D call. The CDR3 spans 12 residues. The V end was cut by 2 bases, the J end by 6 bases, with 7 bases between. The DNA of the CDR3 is TGTGCCAGCAGTTTACGAGAGGATGGCTACACCTTC. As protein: CASSLREDGYTF.

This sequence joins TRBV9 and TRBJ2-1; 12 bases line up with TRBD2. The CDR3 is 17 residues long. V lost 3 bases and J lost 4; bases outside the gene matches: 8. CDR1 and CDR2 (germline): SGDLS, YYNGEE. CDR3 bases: TGTGCCAGCAGCGCCCTCTCTAGCGGGAGGGGATACAATGAGCAGTTCTTC. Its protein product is CASSALSSGRGYNEQFF.

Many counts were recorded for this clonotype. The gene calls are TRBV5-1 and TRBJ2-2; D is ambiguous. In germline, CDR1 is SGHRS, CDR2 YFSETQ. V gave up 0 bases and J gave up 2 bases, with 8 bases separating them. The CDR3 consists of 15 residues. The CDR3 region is CASSLAELNTGELFF. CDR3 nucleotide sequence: TGCGCCAGCAGCTTGGCTGAATTAAACACCGGGGAGCTGTTTTTT.

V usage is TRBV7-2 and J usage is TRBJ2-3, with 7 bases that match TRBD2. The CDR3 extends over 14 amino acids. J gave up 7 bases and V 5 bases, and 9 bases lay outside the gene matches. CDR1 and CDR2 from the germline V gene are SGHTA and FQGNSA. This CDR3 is CASSPMSGGYTQYF. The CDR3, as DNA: TGTGCCAGCAGCCCTATGTCGGGGGGTTATACGCAGTATTTT. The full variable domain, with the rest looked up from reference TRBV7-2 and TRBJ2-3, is GAGVSQSPSNKVTEKGKDVELRCDPISGHTALYWYRQSLGQGLEFLIYFQGNSAPDKSGLPSDRFSAERTGGSVSTLTIQRTQQEDSAVYLCASSPMSGGYTQYFGPGTRLTVL.

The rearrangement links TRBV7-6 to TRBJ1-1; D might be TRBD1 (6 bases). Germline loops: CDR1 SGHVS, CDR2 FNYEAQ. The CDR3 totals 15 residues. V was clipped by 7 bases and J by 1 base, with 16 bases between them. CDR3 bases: TGTGCCAGCATTAGTTCCAGGGGATCGAACACTGAAGCTTTCTTT. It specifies CASISSRGSNTEAFF.

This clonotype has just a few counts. CDR3 DNA sequence: TGTGCCAGCAGCTTAGAAGGAGCCGGGACTAGCGGGAGGGCCCGGCAGTACTTC. Translating it yields CASSLEGAGTSGRARQYF. The chain uses TRBV11-1 and TRBJ2-7; 16 bases agree with TRBD2. Trimming at V came to 1 base and at J to 9 bases, leaving 12 bases not matched to a gene. This CDR3 contains 18 residues. The V gene's germline CDR1 is SGHAT and CDR2 FQDESV (reference sequence).

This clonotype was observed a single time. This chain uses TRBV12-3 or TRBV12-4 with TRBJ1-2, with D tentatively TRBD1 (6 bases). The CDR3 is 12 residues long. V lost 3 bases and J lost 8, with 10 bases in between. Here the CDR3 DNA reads TGTGCCAGCAGTTTGGGGGCCAGGGGCTACACCTTC. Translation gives CASSLGARGYTF.

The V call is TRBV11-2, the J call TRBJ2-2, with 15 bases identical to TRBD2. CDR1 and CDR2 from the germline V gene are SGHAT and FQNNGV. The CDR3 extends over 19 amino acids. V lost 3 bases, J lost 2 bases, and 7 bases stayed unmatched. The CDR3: CASSLGLAGGILNTGELFF. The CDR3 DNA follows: TGTGCCAGCAGCTTGGGACTAGCGGGAGGAATCCTTAACACCGGGGAGCTGTTTTTT.

The CDR3: CASRGQGSYEQYF. CDR3 bases: TGTGCCAGCAGGGGACAGGGTTCCTACGAGCAGTACTTC. The chain joins TRBV11-3 to TRBJ2-7; 9 bases are shared with TRBD1. V gave up 6 bases and J gave up 1 base; unmatched junction bases: 1. The CDR3 has 13 amino acids. The germline CDR1 and CDR2 sequences are SGHNT and YENEEA.

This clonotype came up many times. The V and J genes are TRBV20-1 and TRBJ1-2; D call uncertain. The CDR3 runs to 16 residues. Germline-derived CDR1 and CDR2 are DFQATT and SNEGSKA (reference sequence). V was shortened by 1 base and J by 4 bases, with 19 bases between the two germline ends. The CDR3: CSARGNPSDGIYGYTF. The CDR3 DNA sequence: TGCAGTGCTAGAGGGAATCCGTCCGACGGGATCTATGGCTACACCTTC.

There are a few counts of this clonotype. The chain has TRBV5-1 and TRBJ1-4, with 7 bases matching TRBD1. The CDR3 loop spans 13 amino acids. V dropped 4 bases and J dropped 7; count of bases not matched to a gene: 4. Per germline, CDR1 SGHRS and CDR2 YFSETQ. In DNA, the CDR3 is TGCGCCAGCAGCCCGACAGGGTCTGAAAAACTGTTTTTT. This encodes CASSPTGSEKLFF.

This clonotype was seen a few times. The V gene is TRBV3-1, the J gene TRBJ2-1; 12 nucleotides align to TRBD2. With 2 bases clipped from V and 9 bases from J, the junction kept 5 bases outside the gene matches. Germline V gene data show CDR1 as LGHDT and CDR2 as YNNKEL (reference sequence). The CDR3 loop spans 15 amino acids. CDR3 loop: CASSQTTSGSGEQFF. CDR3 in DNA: TGTGCCAGCAGCCAAACGACTAGCGGGAGCGGTGAGCAGTTCTTC.

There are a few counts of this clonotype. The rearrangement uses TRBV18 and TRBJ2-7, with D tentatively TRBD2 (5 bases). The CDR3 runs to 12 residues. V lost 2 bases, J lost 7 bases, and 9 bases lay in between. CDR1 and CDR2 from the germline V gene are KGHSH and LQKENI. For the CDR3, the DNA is TGTGCCAGCTCACCAGGACTTGAGGAGCAGTACTTC. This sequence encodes CASSPGLEEQYF.

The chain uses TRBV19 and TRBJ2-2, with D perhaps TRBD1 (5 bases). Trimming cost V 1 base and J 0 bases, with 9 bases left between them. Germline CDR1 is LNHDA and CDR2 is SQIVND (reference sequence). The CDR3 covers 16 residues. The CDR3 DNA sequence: TGTGCCAGTAGTATAGGCCCAGGGCCGAACACCGGGGAGCTGTTTTTT. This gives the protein CASSIGPGPNTGELFF.

The CDR3 DNA follows: TGTGCCAGCCGATCTAGCGGACCTAGCACAGATACGCAGTATTTT. It is translated as CASRSSGPSTDTQYF. The V and J genes are TRBV4-2 and TRBJ2-3, with 7 bases lining up with TRBD2. Germline V gene data show CDR1 as LGHNA and CDR2 as YNFKEQ. CDR3 length: 15 residues. V was clipped by 8 bases and J by 0 bases; unmatched bases: 8.